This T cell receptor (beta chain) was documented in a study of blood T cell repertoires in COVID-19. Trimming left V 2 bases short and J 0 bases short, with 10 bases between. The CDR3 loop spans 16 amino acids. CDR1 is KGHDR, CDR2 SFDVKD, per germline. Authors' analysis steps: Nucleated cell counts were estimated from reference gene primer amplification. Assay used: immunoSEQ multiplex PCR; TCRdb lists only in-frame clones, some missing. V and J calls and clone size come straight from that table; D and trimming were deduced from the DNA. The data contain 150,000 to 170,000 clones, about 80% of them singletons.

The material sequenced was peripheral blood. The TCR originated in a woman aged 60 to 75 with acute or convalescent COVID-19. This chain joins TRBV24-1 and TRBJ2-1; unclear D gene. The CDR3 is CATSDSPVSSYNEQFF. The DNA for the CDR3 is TGTGCCACCAGTGATTCCCCGGTTAGCTCCTACAATGAGCAGTTCTTC.